These T cell receptor beta chains were read from a single sample in a study of shared clonotypes between healthy human individuals. Clones were read by immunoSEQ multiplex PCR, and TCRdb kept only the in-frame ones, dropping some. The table lists 2 million to 2.5 million clones, roughly 90% of them singletons. Source material: naive CD4+ T cells from PBMCs. The source is a young man in good health. Some clones in this sample may be carry-over from other donors' samples. The CDR3 runs from the conserved cysteine through the conserved F or W. Each record gives: clone size, V gene, D gene, J gene, CDR3 protein, CDR3 DNA. A D gene is named only where the DNA matches it firmly. Part of the rows lack a size; the others show once, few, many or a class for expanded clones.

NA,TRBV28,NA,TRBJ2-7,CASSSPGTSSTYEQYF,TGTGCCAGCAGTTCCCCCGGGACTTCATCCACCTACGAGCAGTACTTC
NA,TRBV28,TRBD1,TRBJ2-7,CASNNRGEQYF,TGTGCCAGCAACAACAGGGGCGAGCAGTACTTC
NA,TRBV25-1,NA,TRBJ2-1,CASTQEGGGSYNEQFF,TGTGCCAGCACCCAGGAGGGGGGAGGCTCCTACAATGAGCAGTTCTTC
NA,TRBV7-9,TRBD1,TRBJ2-3,CASSSGQGTDTQYF,TGTGCCAGCAGCTCCGGACAGGGCACAGATACGCAGTATTTT
NA,TRBV5-3,NA,TRBJ2-1,CARWFGRNEQFF,TGTGCCAGATGGTTTGGAAGGAATGAGCAGTTCTTC
NA,TRBV19,NA,TRBJ2-2,CASSIEGRGTGELFF,TGTGCCAGTAGTATAGAGGGGCGCGGCACCGGGGAGCTGTTTTTT
NA,TRBV27,TRBD2,TRBJ2-3,CASSFGAGLAADTQYF,TGTGCCAGCAGTTTTGGCGCGGGACTAGCGGCAGATACGCAGTATTTT
NA,TRBV7-3,NA,TRBJ2-3,CASSLSHATDTQYF,TGTGCCAGCAGCTTATCTCACGCCACAGATACGCAGTATTTT
NA,TRBV28,TRBD1,TRBJ2-7,CASRRAGTGGYEQYF,TGTGCCAGCAGACGGGCCGGGACAGGGGGCTACGAGCAGTACTTC
NA,TRBV28,TRBD1,TRBJ2-7,CASKGSDRVTYEQYF,TGTGCCAGCAAGGGGAGCGACAGGGTAACCTACGAGCAGTACTTC
NA,TRBV5-1,NA,TRBJ1-1,CASRNLRAPGTEAFF,TGCGCCAGCAGGAACCTCAGGGCGCCGGGCACTGAAGCTTTCTTT
NA,TRBV10-3,TRBD2,TRBJ2-7,CATIDSGTSGRSYEQYF,TGTGCCACAATCGACTCCGGGACTAGCGGGAGGAGCTACGAGCAGTACTTC
once,TRBV6-1,NA,TRBJ1-2,CASNGGWNYGYTF,TGTGCCAGCAATGGAGGTTGGAACTATGGCTACACCTTC
NA,TRBV7-9,TRBD1,TRBJ1-4,CASSLRGQSTNEKLFF,TGTGCCAGCAGCTTAAGGGGGCAGTCAACTAATGAAAAACTGTTTTTT
NA,TRBV27,NA,TRBJ2-7,CASSLSAQLEQYF,TGTGCCAGCAGTTTATCTGCCCAGCTCGAGCAGTACTTC
NA,TRBV5-1,NA,TRBJ1-3,CASSLDPGITGNTIYF,TGCGCCAGCAGCTTGGATCCCGGAATTACTGGAAACACCATATATTTT
NA,TRBV27,NA,TRBJ1-4,CASSLLGATQDEKLFF,TGTGCCAGCAGTTTATTAGGAGCCACACAAGACGAAAAACTGTTTTTT
once,TRBV28,NA,TRBJ2-5,CASSLPIPETQYF,TGTGCCAGCAGTTTGCCTATCCCAGAGACCCAGTACTTC
NA,TRBV10-3,TRBD1,TRBJ2-7,CAISSPGQGYEQYF,TGTGCCATCAGTTCCCCGGGACAGGGCTACGAGCAGTACTTC
NA,TRBV9,NA,TRBJ1-2,CASSVTGYSYTF,TGTGCCAGCAGCGTAACGGGATACAGCTACACCTTC
NA,TRBV4-1,TRBD1,TRBJ2-2,CASSRPGQGKSGELFF,TGCGCCAGCAGCCGCCCGGGACAGGGCAAGTCCGGGGAGCTGTTTTTT
once,TRBV5-1,TRBD1,TRBJ2-7,CASSKEGTGYEQYF,TGCGCCAGCAGCAAGGAGGGGACAGGCTACGAGCAGTACTTC
NA,TRBV30,NA,TRBJ2-3,CAWSLGGTDTQYF,TGTGCCTGGAGTCTCGGGGGCACAGATACGCAGTATTTT
NA,TRBV28,TRBD2,TRBJ2-5,CASTDGSGRKTQYF,TGTGCCAGCACCGACGGGAGCGGGAGGAAGACCCAGTACTTC
NA,TRBV7-2,TRBD1,TRBJ2-7,CASSRTGTGAPYEQYF,TGTGCCAGCAGTCGTACCGGGACAGGGGCCCCCTACGAGCAGTACTTC
few,TRBV4-3,TRBD1,TRBJ1-1,CASSRGQGVNTEAFF,TGCGCCAGCAGCCGGGGACAGGGAGTGAACACTGAAGCTTTCTTT
NA,TRBV6-5,NA,TRBJ1-2,CASSYDRQNNYGYTF,TGTGCCAGCAGTTACGACAGACAGAATAACTATGGCTACACCTTC
NA,TRBV7-2,NA,TRBJ1-5,CASSPPPGNQPQHF,TGTGCCAGCAGCCCACCACCCGGCAATCAGCCCCAGCATTTT
NA,TRBV25-1,TRBD1,TRBJ1-2,CASSVSLGQIYGYTF,TGTGCCAGCAGTGTTTCTTTGGGACAGATATATGGCTACACCTTC
NA,TRBV4-3,NA,TRBJ1-2,CASSRGTTGYGYTF,TGCGCCAGCAGCCGCGGGACGACCGGCTATGGCTACACCTTC
once,TRBV29-1,NA,TRBJ2-1,CSFPGEYEQFF,TGCAGCTTCCCGGGGGAGTATGAGCAGTTCTTC
NA,TRBV19,NA,TRBJ2-6,CASMVWANSGANVLTF,TGTGCCAGTATGGTGTGGGCCAACTCTGGGGCCAACGTCCTGACTTTC
NA,TRBV9,TRBD2,TRBJ2-7,CASSISGLGSHEQYF,TGTGCCAGCAGCATTTCGGGACTAGGATCCCACGAGCAGTACTTC
NA,TRBV6-5,NA,TRBJ1-1,CASSERGGNTEAFF,TGTGCCAGCAGTGAAAGGGGAGGGAACACTGAAGCTTTCTTT
NA,TRBV10-2,TRBD1,TRBJ2-7,CASSGSVGQGFREQYF,TGCGCCAGCAGTGGATCCGTCGGACAGGGGTTTCGCGAGCAGTACTTC
NA,TRBV28,NA,TRBJ1-2,CASGGVLTNYGYTF,TGTGCCAGCGGAGGGGTCCTGACTAACTATGGCTACACCTTC
NA,TRBV11-3,TRBD2,TRBJ2-1,CASSLSGSLSYNEQFF,TGTGCCAGCAGCCTTAGCGGGAGCCTGTCCTACAATGAGCAGTTCTTC
once,TRBV10-3,TRBD2,TRBJ2-3,CAILREGRTDTQYF,TGTGCCATCCTCCGGGAGGGCCGCACAGATACGCAGTATTTT
few,TRBV19,NA,TRBJ1-1,CASSSWITTEAFF,TGTGCCAGTAGTTCCTGGATCACCACTGAAGCTTTCTTT
NA,TRBV7-9,TRBD2,TRBJ2-5,CASSRGTSEETQYF,TGTGCCAGCAGCCGGGGGACTAGCGAAGAGACCCAGTACTTC
NA,TRBV6-5,NA,TRBJ2-3,CASRSDSPSTDTQYF,TGTGCCAGCAGATCAGACAGCCCGTCCACAGATACGCAGTATTTT
NA,TRBV28,NA,TRBJ1-5,CASSLGFYSNQPQHF,TGTGCCAGCAGTTTAGGGTTCTATAGCAATCAGCCCCAGCATTTT
NA,TRBV19,TRBD2,TRBJ2-2,CASSISGRNTGELFF,TGTGCCAGTAGTATCAGCGGGAGGAACACCGGGGAGCTGTTTTTT
NA,TRBV4-1,TRBD1,TRBJ2-1,CASRPGQPGFDEQFF,TGCGCCAGCAGACCGGGACAGCCCGGGTTTGATGAGCAGTTCTTC